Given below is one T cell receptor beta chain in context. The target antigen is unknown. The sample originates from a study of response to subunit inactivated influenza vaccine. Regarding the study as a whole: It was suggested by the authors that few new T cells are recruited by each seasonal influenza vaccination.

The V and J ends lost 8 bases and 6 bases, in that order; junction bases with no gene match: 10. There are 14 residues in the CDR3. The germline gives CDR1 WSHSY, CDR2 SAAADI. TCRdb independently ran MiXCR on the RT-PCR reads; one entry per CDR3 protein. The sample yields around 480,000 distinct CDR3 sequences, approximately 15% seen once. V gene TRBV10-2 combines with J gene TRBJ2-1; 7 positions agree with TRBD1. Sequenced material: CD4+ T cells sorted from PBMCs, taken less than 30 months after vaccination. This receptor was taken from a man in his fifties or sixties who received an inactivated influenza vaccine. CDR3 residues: CASRDSGSINEQFF. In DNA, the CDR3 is TGCGCCAGCCGGGACAGCGGATCTATCAATGAGCAGTTCTTC.